Listed below are T cell receptor beta chains from one sample, sequenced in a study of T cells after yellow fever vaccination. Each CDR3 protein gets one entry after TCRdb re-called the 5' RACE reads with MiXCR. The table has some 600,000 distinct CDR3 sequences, approximately 13% seen once. Material: PBMCs, obtained on the day of the yellow fever booster vaccination. The receptor source for this set is a man aged 25 to 45 who received the YFV17D yellow fever vaccine. CDR3s include the opening cysteine and the closing phenylalanine or tryptophan. D genes are given only for firm matches. Clone sizes are given selectively: once, few, many, or a class where the clone is expanded.

clone size,V gene,D gene,J gene,CDR3 length,CDR3 protein,CDR3 DNA
few,TRBV3-1,.,TRBJ2-1,15,CASSQVKDWGVGQFF,TGTGCCAGCAGCCAAGTCAAGGACTGGGGCGTGGGGCAGTTCTTC
.,TRBV5-1,.,TRBJ1-4,14,CASNSDGGNEKLFF,TGCGCCAGCAACTCAGATGGAGGGAATGAAAAACTGTTTTTT
.,TRBV5-4,TRBD2,TRBJ2-1,15,CASSFIAGNYNEQFF,TGTGCCAGCAGCTTTATAGCGGGAAATTACAATGAGCAGTTCTTC
few,TRBV20-1,TRBD1,TRBJ2-3,14,CSARKGQGQDTQYF,TGCAGTGCTCGCAAGGGACAGGGGCAAGATACGCAGTATTTT
few,TRBV12-3/TRBV12-4,.,TRBJ1-3,13,CASSREAGNTIYF,TGTGCCAGCAGTCGGGAGGCCGGAAACACCATATATTTT
.,TRBV11-2,TRBD1,TRBJ1-1,14,CASSSGQGGTEAFF,TGTGCCAGCAGCTCCGGACAGGGAGGGACTGAAGCTTTCTTT
few,TRBV2,.,TRBJ1-1,14,CASSEGRKITEAFF,TGTGCCAGCAGTGAAGGCAGGAAAATTACTGAAGCTTTCTTT
few,TRBV20-1,.,TRBJ2-2,15,CSARAQTGVTGELFF,TGCAGTGCTAGGGCACAGACCGGGGTCACCGGGGAGCTGTTTTTT
many,TRBV20-1,.,TRBJ1-5,13,CSARLQINQPQHF,TGCAGTGCTAGACTGCAGATTAATCAGCCCCAGCATTTT
.,TRBV5-1,.,TRBJ2-5,15,CASSLGPSRQETQYF,TGCGCCAGCAGCTTGGGTCCTAGCAGACAAGAGACCCAGTACTTC
.,TRBV4-3,.,TRBJ2-3,14,CASSQDEGTDTQYF,TGCGCCAGCAGCCAGGACGAAGGCACAGATACGCAGTATTTT
few,TRBV20-1,.,TRBJ2-7,13,CSGIPPGALEQYF,TGCAGTGGCATCCCCCCGGGGGCCCTGGAGCAGTACTTC
many,TRBV20-1,TRBD2,TRBJ2-7,11,CSASGRNEQYF,TGCAGTGCTAGCGGGAGGAACGAGCAGTACTTC
.,TRBV4-3,TRBD1,TRBJ1-6,14,CASSQEDRVSPLHF,TGCGCCAGCAGCCAAGAGGACAGGGTCTCACCCCTCCACTTT
.,TRBV29-1,.,TRBJ2-5,10,CSATLETQYF,TGCAGTGCTACTTTAGAGACCCAGTACTTC
few,TRBV28,TRBD2,TRBJ2-7,12,CASRFAGAEQYF,TGTGCCAGCAGATTCGCGGGAGCCGAGCAGTACTTC
.,TRBV18,.,TRBJ2-5,17,CASSPTAFGTGQETQYF,TGTGCCAGCTCACCAACGGCGTTTGGGACCGGCCAAGAGACCCAGTACTTC
many,TRBV24-1,.,TRBJ2-1,15,CATSDPGHSYNEQFF,TGTGCCACCAGTGACCCTGGACACTCCTACAATGAGCAGTTCTTC
.,TRBV18,TRBD2,TRBJ2-7,15,CASSPPGTTNLRQYF,TGTGCCAGCTCACCACCCGGGACTACCAATCTTAGGCAGTACTTC
.,TRBV19,.,TRBJ1-2,12,CASLAANYGYTF,TGTGCCAGCCTAGCAGCTAACTATGGCTACACCTTC
.,TRBV20-1,.,TRBJ1-5,15,CSAVLSTASNQPQHF,TGCAGTGCCGTCCTCTCGACAGCGAGCAATCAGCCCCAGCATTTT
many,TRBV10-3,TRBD2,TRBJ2-3,17,CAIQTSALGRSTDTQYF,TGTGCCATCCAGACTAGCGCCCTAGGTCGTAGCACAGATACGCAGTATTTT
few,TRBV5-5,TRBD2,TRBJ2-5,15,CASRAGGAPQETQYF,TGTGCCAGCAGGGCGGGAGGGGCCCCTCAAGAGACCCAGTACTTC
.,TRBV6-2/TRBV6-3,.,TRBJ2-1,13,CASLPAPRGEQFF,TGTGCCAGCCTCCCGGCACCGAGGGGTGAGCAGTTCTTC
.,TRBV5-1,.,TRBJ2-2,15,CASSLASKHTGELFF,TGCGCCAGCAGCTTGGCTTCTAAACACACCGGGGAGCTGTTTTTT
many,TRBV29-1,.,TRBJ1-1,13,CSVEVSENTEAFF,TGCAGCGTTGAGGTGTCAGAGAACACTGAAGCTTTCTTT
.,TRBV27,.,TRBJ2-7,15,CASSLRHPLSYEQYF,TGTGCCAGCAGTTTAAGGCACCCCCTCTCCTACGAGCAGTACTTC
few,TRBV5-1,.,TRBJ1-1,16,CASSLQTLNSNTEAFF,TGCGCCAGCAGCTTACAGACCCTAAACTCGAACACTGAAGCTTTCTTT
.,TRBV5-1,TRBD2,TRBJ2-2,18,CASSLVNFTSGYTGELFF,TGCGCCAGCAGCTTGGTGAATTTCACTAGCGGATACACCGGGGAGCTGTTTTTT
many,TRBV5-6,TRBD1,TRBJ2-5,15,CASSLARQGQETQYF,TGTGCCAGCAGCTTGGCTAGACAGGGTCAAGAGACCCAGTACTTC
many,TRBV19,.,TRBJ2-1,12,CASSIRGNEQFF,TGTGCCAGCAGTATAAGGGGCAATGAGCAGTTCTTC
many,TRBV7-9,TRBD1,TRBJ2-7,14,CASSLSGQGYEQYF,TGTGCCAGCAGCTTATCGGGACAGGGCTACGAGCAGTACTTC
few,TRBV10-3,.,TRBJ2-3,14,CAISEEGSTDTQYF,TGTGCCATCAGTGAGGAGGGGAGCACAGATACGCAGTATTTT
.,TRBV19,TRBD2,TRBJ2-5,15,CASSISAGRQETQYF,TGTGCCAGTAGTATATCAGCGGGGCGACAGGAGACCCAGTACTTC
many,TRBV29-1,.,TRBJ2-1,12,CSVEDLVGEQFF,TGCAGCGTTGAAGATCTAGTCGGTGAGCAGTTCTTC
many,TRBV7-2,TRBD1,TRBJ1-6,16,CASRLQGTVNNSPLHF,TGTGCCAGCAGATTACAGGGGACCGTTAATAATTCACCCCTCCACTTT
.,TRBV7-2,TRBD1,TRBJ1-6,15,CASSTQTGGDSPLHF,TGTGCCAGCAGCACCCAGACAGGGGGCGATTCACCCCTCCACTTT
few,TRBV27,.,TRBJ2-7,15,CASSTRPGHLYEQYF,TGTGCCAGCAGCACACGACCGGGACACTTATACGAGCAGTACTTC
few,TRBV7-2,TRBD1,TRBJ1-3,15,CASSLTGVGGNTIYF,TGTGCCAGCAGCTTGACAGGGGTGGGCGGAAACACCATATATTTT
few,TRBV19,.,TRBJ2-7,14,CASSPRGLSYEQYF,TGTGCCAGTAGTCCGAGGGGTCTCTCCTACGAGCAGTACTTC
.,TRBV7-2,TRBD2,TRBJ2-7,15,CASSASGRASYEQYF,TGTGCCAGCAGCGCTAGCGGGAGGGCCAGTTACGAGCAGTACTTC